This T cell receptor (beta chain) was sequenced in a study of T cell responses to AZD1222 COVID-19 vaccine. Assay used: immunoSEQ multiplex PCR; TCRdb lists only in-frame clones, some missing. The sample yields roughly 80,000 clones, around 93% seen once. This CDR3 spans 14 amino acids. Unmatched junction bases numbered 7, after V lost 6 bases and J lost 6 bases. In germline, CDR1 is SQVTM, CDR2 ANQGSEA. The study's findings and limits: The repertoires were collected only after the peak T cell response. Among the donors, most were white British and more were female, and clonal diversity was possibly underestimated.

Pooled samples include second doses given at about 4 or 12 weeks. Note on this clone: Its antigen is still unknown.

The chain combines TRBV29-1 with TRBJ2-1; 11 bases agree with TRBD2. The receptor comes from an adult who received the AZD1222 COVID-19 vaccine. The material was peripheral blood, obtained 28 days after the second AZD1222 dose. In nucleotides, the CDR3 is TGCAGCGTAGATACGGGACTAGCGGCCAATGAGCAGTTCTTC. This sequence encodes CSVDTGLAANEQFF.